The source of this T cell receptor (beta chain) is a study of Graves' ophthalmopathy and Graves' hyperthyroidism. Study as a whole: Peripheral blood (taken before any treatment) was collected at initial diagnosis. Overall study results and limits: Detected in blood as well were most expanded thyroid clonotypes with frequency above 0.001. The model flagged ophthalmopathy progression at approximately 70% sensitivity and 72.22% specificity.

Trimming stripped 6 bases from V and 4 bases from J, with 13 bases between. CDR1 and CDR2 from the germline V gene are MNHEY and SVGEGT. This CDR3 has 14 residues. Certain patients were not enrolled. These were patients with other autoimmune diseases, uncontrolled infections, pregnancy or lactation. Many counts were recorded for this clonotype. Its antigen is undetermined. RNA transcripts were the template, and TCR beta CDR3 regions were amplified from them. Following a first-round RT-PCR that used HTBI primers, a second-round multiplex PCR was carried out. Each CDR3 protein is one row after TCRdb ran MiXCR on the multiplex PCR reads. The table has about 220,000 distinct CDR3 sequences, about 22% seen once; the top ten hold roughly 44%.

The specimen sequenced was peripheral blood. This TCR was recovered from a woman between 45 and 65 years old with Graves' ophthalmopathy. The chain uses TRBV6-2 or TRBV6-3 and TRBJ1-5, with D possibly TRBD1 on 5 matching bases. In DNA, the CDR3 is TGTGCCAGCAGCCGGCTGGCAGGGAATCAGCCCCAGCATTTT. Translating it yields CASSRLAGNQPQHF.